This entry lists 21 T cell receptor beta chains sequenced from one sample in a study of CD8 T cells in ankylosing spondylitis. Study conclusions and caveats: Apparently characteristic of ankylosing spondylitis blood was a TCR beta motif (about 8 highly homologous variants).

MiXCR was run by TCRdb on the 5' RACE reads, yielding one entry per CDR3 protein. The sample contains around 540,000 distinct CDR3 sequences, approximately 12% of which appear only once. These receptors have no identified antigens. Material for sequencing was blood, either unsorted or a sorted T cell fraction (not recorded which). All receptors come from a male donor with ankylosing spondylitis.

In this sample, this clonotype turned up a few times. The chain recombines TRBV2 with TRBJ2-5; the D gene is possibly TRBD2 (5 bases). Germline V lookup: CDR1 SNHLY, CDR2 FYNNEI. This CDR3 spans 14 amino acids. V was cut by 7 bases and J by 0 bases, with 12 bases left in between. The CDR3 sequence is CASTSTTYQETQYF. CDR3 in DNA: TGTGCCAGCACGTCGACTACGTACCAAGAGACCCAGTACTTC.

The chain joins TRBV29-1 to TRBJ2-3; the D gene could be TRBD1 or TRBD2 (5 bases each). CDR1 and CDR2 from the germline V gene are SQVTM and ANQGSEA. CDR3 length equals 14 residues. Trimming pared 4 bases from V and 0 bases from J, leaving 11 bases between. CDR3 protein: CSVGGTSSTDTQYF. The DNA for the CDR3 is TGCAGCGTTGGGGGGACCAGTAGCACAGATACGCAGTATTTT.

Many counts were recorded for this clonotype. The chain couples TRBV24-1 to TRBJ2-1; D is possibly TRBD1 or TRBD2 (5 bases each). The V and J ends lost 4 bases and 6 bases respectively, with 15 bases between them. The CDR3 extends over 15 amino acids. Germline assignment: CDR1 KGHDR and CDR2 SFDVKD. CDR3 DNA sequence: TGTGCCACCAGTGACGGGACCATCGGACTCAATGAGCAGTTCTTC. The encoded protein is CATSDGTIGLNEQFF.

This clonotype was detected only a few times. This chain links TRBV20-1 with TRBJ1-1; perhaps TRBD1 as D (5 bases). The CDR3 is 12 amino acids. The V gene lost 5 bases and the J gene lost 4 bases, with 11 bases spanning the gap. Germline V lookup: CDR1 DFQATT, CDR2 SNEGSKA (reference sequence). In DNA form, the CDR3 reads TGCAGTGCTCAACAGGTTGGCACTGAAGCTTTCTTT. This sequence encodes CSAQQVGTEAFF.

The chain recombines TRBV4-1 with TRBJ2-2, with D perhaps being TRBD1 or TRBD2 (5 bases each). The germline gives CDR1 MGHRA, CDR2 YSYEKL. V was pared by 3 bases and J by 4 bases, with 12 bases between. The CDR3 consists of 15 residues. DNA for the CDR3: TGCGCCAGCAGCCAGGGGGTTCCCTCCACCGGGGAGCTGTTTTTT. It is translated as CASSQGVPSTGELFF.

This chain joins TRBV7-9 and TRBJ1-6; maybe TRBD1 (6 bases). Looked up from germline, CDR1 is SEHNR and CDR2 is FQNEAQ (reference sequence). The V end lost 3 bases, the J end lost 0 bases, and 12 bases lay between the germline ends. There are 17 residues in the CDR3. CDR3: CASSFGRGSSYNSPLHF. The DNA of the CDR3 is TGTGCCAGCAGCTTCGGCAGGGGAAGCTCCTATAATTCACCCCTCCACTTT.

This clonotype has only a few counts. V usage is TRBV11-2 and J usage is TRBJ2-1, with TRBD2 matching over 9 bases. Trimming removed 7 bases from V and 2 bases from J; junction bases left unmatched: 6. Germline values: CDR1 SGHAT, CDR2 FQNNGV. CDR3 length: 15 residues. The CDR3 DNA sequence: TGTGCCAGCACCTTTAGCGGGGGTGCCTACAATGAGCAGTTCTTC. Translated, it gives CASTFSGGAYNEQFF.

The rearrangement joins TRBV12-3 or TRBV12-4 to TRBJ2-7, with D possibly TRBD2 on 5 matching bases. The ends were cut back, 6 bases at V and 4 bases at J, with 16 bases in the middle. The CDR3 consists of 14 residues. CDR3 DNA: TGTGCCAGCAGCCAGGAGGCTAGCTGGTACGAGCAGTACTTC. Protein: CASSQEASWYEQYF.

This rearrangement joins TRBV3-1 to TRBJ1-4, with unresolved D. The CDR3 runs to 16 residues. Trimming pared 4 bases from V and 3 bases from J, leaving 15 bases between. Germline-derived CDR1 and CDR2 are LGHDT and YNNKEL (reference sequence). The CDR3 sequence is CASSPGVQEPNEKLFF. CDR3 DNA: TGTGCCAGCAGCCCAGGTGTGCAGGAGCCTAATGAAAAACTGTTTTTT.

This chain joins TRBV2 and TRBJ1-2; no clear D gene. The germline V gene has CDR1 SNHLY and CDR2 FYNNEI. The CDR3 spans 14 residues. The V end was cut by 4 bases, the J end by 2 bases, with 11 bases between. In nucleotides, the CDR3 is TGTGCCAGCAGTGTGGGCGGCTACAACTATGGCTACACCTTC. Translation: CASSVGGYNYGYTF.

The table lists this clonotype with a few counts. Relative to the germline gene, one junction end is altered; a read error may explain this. The genes are TRBV9 and TRBJ2-1, with 8 positions matching TRBD2. Germline V gene lookup returns CDR1 SGDLS and CDR2 YYNGEE. The CDR3 runs to 13 residues. CDR3 sequence (DNA): TGTGCCAGCAGCGTAGAGAGTGTGGGACTAGTAATCTTC. Protein sequence: CASSVESVGLVIF.

The chain joins TRBV24-1 to TRBJ1-1; 7 bases agree with TRBD1. CDR1 and CDR2 (germline): KGHDR, SFDVKD. The CDR3 is 14 amino acids. V lost 7 bases to trimming and J lost 3 bases; unmatched junction nucleotides: 7. The CDR3 DNA follows: TGTGCCACCAGAGAAAGGGGGCCTGACACTGAAGCTTTCTTT. Its protein is CATRERGPDTEAFF.

The chain combines TRBV5-5 with TRBJ2-5; possible D gene TRBD1, 5 bases. The V and J ends lost 4 bases and 5 bases respectively, with 9 bases between them. Germline lookup yields CDR1 SGHKS and CDR2 YYEKEE (reference sequence). This CDR3 comprises 12 residues. The chain's CDR3 is CASSPGFETQYF. As DNA, the CDR3 is TGTGCCAGCAGCCCAGGGTTCGAGACCCAGTACTTC.

This clonotype has a handful of counts. The chain is built from TRBV20-1 and TRBJ2-1; the match to TRBD2 covers 9 bases. V was clipped by 1 base and J by 9 bases; unmatched bases: 7. Germline values: CDR1 DFQATT, CDR2 SNEGSKA (reference sequence). The CDR3 contains 14 residues. The CDR3 coding sequence is TGCAGTGCTAGAGGACCTAGCGGGATCGGTGAGCAGTTCTTC. Translation gives CSARGPSGIGEQFF.

This clonotype has only a few counts. The V call is TRBV15, the J call TRBJ2-3; tentative D call: TRBD1 (5 bases). CDR3 length: 14 residues. The germline V gene encodes CDR1 LNHNV and CDR2 YYDKDF (reference sequence). Trimming took 1 base from V and 10 from J, leaving 15 bases between them. The CDR3 is CATSRVKAQGAQYF. CDR3 nucleotides: TGTGCCACCAGCAGAGTGAAGGCCCAAGGGGCGCAGTATTTT.

The gene calls are TRBV14 and TRBJ2-1, with D perhaps matching TRBD2 (6 bases). CDR1 is SGHDN, CDR2 FVKESK, per germline. V was shortened by 0 bases and J by 0 bases, with 18 bases between the two germline ends. This CDR3 has 19 amino acids. CDR3 DNA: TGTGCCAGCAGCCAAGAGTTCGGGAGTGCCCTTTCCTCCTACAATGAGCAGTTCTTC. Protein sequence: CASSQEFGSALSSYNEQFF.

V usage is TRBV10-3 and J usage is TRBJ2-2, with D uncertain. Trimming shortened V by 4 bases and J by 4 bases, and 7 bases separated the two germline ends. There are 13 residues in the CDR3. The germline CDR1 and CDR2 sequences are ENHRY and SYGVKD. This CDR3 is CAISAVTTGELFF. The CDR3 DNA reads as TGTGCCATCAGTGCTGTGACCACCGGGGAGCTGTTTTTT.

The sample holds a few counts of this clonotype. The rearrangement links TRBV10-1 to TRBJ2-7; 9 positions agree with TRBD1. The CDR3 extends over 15 amino acids. From germline, CDR1 is WNHNN and CDR2 SYGVQD (reference sequence). The ends lost 6 bases at V and 3 bases at J; junction bases unmatched: 9. CDR3 sequence reads: CASSKSGTGIYEQYF. DNA of the CDR3: TGCGCCAGCAGCAAATCCGGGACAGGGATCTACGAGCAGTACTTC.

This clonotype was seen a few times. Here the CDR3 reads CASSSTEDRGNEQFF. DNA for the CDR3: TGTGCCAGCAGCTCAACGGAGGACAGGGGCAATGAGCAGTTCTTC. The chain recombines TRBV7-8 with TRBJ2-1; 9 bases agree with TRBD1. The J segment lost 6 bases and the V segment lost 4 bases, leaving 7 bases of the junction unmatched. From germline, CDR1 is SGHVS and CDR2 FQNEAQ. The CDR3 is 15 residues long.

This clonotype has more than one count but fewer than ten. The chain has TRBV19 and TRBJ1-1; no reliable D call. The V gene lost 5 bases and the J gene lost 7 bases, with 14 bases spanning the gap. The CDR3 covers 13 residues. Germline V gives CDR1 LNHDA, CDR2 SQIVND (reference sequence). This CDR3 is CASSDDGTIEAFF. The CDR3 coding sequence is TGTGCCAGTAGTGACGACGGCACCATTGAAGCTTTCTTT.

The chain is built from TRBV24-1 and TRBJ2-3; D is unresolved. CDR1 and CDR2 (germline): KGHDR, SFDVKD. The CDR3 loop spans 14 amino acids. V shed 5 bases and J shed 5 bases, with 13 bases lying between them. CDR3 DNA sequence: TGTGCCACCAGTGGTCCCATTGCAAAAGATACGCAGTATTTT. Translation gives CATSGPIAKDTQYF.